These 27 T cell receptor beta chains share one sample of origin, sequenced in a study of T cell responses to AZD1222 COVID-19 vaccine. Here immunoSEQ multiplex PCR was the method, and the copy in TCRdb shows in-frame clones only, minus some. The table includes hundreds of thousands of clones, 90% to 95% detected once. Sample: peripheral blood, taken 28 days after the second AZD1222 dose. The source of these receptors is an adult who received the AZD1222 COVID-19 vaccine.

The chain has TRBV6-5 and TRBJ2-1; maybe TRBD2 (6 bases). The CDR3 contains 13 residues. Per germline, CDR1 MNHEY and CDR2 SVGAGI. The germline V and J ends were trimmed by 5 bases and 7 bases, with 12 bases remaining between them. CDR3 bases: TGTGCCAGCAGTAGGACTACCGGGAATGAGCAGTTCTTC. This sequence encodes CASSRTTGNEQFF.

The rearrangement links TRBV27 to TRBJ2-3; D is unresolved. CDR3 length: 13 residues. Germline loops: CDR1 MNHEY, CDR2 SMNVEV (reference sequence). Trimming cost V 5 bases and J 3 bases, with 9 bases left between them. CDR3 loop: CASSRLGTDTQYF. Here the CDR3 DNA reads TGTGCCAGCAGTCGATTAGGGACAGATACGCAGTATTTT.

The gene calls are TRBV5-6 and TRBJ2-2; D remains ambiguous. Germline V CDR1 and CDR2: SGHDT, YYEEEE. The CDR3 extends over 14 amino acids. Trimming left V 0 bases short and J 1 base short, with 4 bases between. This CDR3 reads CASSLAQNTGELFF. CDR3 nucleotides: TGTGCCAGCAGCTTGGCTCAGAACACCGGGGAGCTGTTTTTT. Combining the CDR3 with reference TRBV5-6 and TRBJ2-2 gives the whole variable domain DAGVTQSPTHLIKTRGQQVTLRCSPKSGHDTVSWYQQALGQGPQFIFQYYEEEERQRGNFPDRFSGHQFPNYSSELNVNALLLGDSALYLCASSLAQNTGELFFGEGSRLTVL.

The rearrangement links TRBV19 to TRBJ1-2, with no clear D. This CDR3 has 14 residues. Germline V gives CDR1 LNHDA, CDR2 SQIVND (reference sequence). The V and J ends lost 3 bases and 3 bases respectively, with 11 bases between them. The CDR3 region has the DNA TGTGCCAGTAGTATCGGTGGGCGAGACTATGGCTACACCTTC. This translates into CASSIGGRDYGYTF.

This chain joins TRBV4-3 and TRBJ2-2, with D hard to call. Germline V CDR1 and CDR2: LGHNA, YSLEER. The CDR3 totals 14 residues. Trimming left V 1 base short and J 5 bases short, with 8 bases between. The CDR3 is CASSQGPATGELFF. CDR3 bases: TGCGCCAGCAGCCAAGGACCGGCAACCGGGGAGCTGTTTTTT.

V and J are TRBV9 and TRBJ1-5, with D tentatively TRBD1 (5 bases). Trimming took 4 bases from V and 6 from J, leaving 11 bases between them. The CDR3 length is 13 residues. Germline V gives CDR1 SGDLS, CDR2 YYNGEE. The CDR3 here is CASSKTAVQPQHF. The CDR3 region has the DNA TGTGCCAGCAGCAAGACAGCGGTTCAGCCCCAGCATTTT.

The J gene is TRBJ1-1, the V gene TRBV30; D is unclear. The germline V gene encodes CDR1 GTSNPN and CDR2 SVGIG (reference sequence). The CDR3 covers 13 residues. V lost 0 bases and J lost 5, with 10 bases in between. The CDR3 reads CAWSVEVGTEAFF. In DNA, the CDR3 is TGTGCCTGGAGTGTAGAGGTTGGAACTGAAGCTTTCTTT.

V and J are TRBV28 and TRBJ2-7; D is undetermined. Germline V lookup: CDR1 MDHEN, CDR2 SYDVKM. V dropped 5 bases and J dropped 6 bases, with 11 bases sitting between them. The CDR3 loop spans 12 amino acids. In DNA, the CDR3 is TGTGCCAGCAGTAGGGCCCCCGGCGAGCAGTACTTC. It yields the protein CASSRAPGEQYF.

J is TRBJ2-1 and V is TRBV6-2 or TRBV6-3; D unresolved. Germline V gene sequence: CDR1 MNHEY, CDR2 SVGEGT. Trimming removed 4 bases at V and 6 bases at J, with 13 bases between. The CDR3 is made up of 14 amino acids. The CDR3 protein is CASSSVGRPNEQFF. CDR3 sequence (DNA): TGTGCCAGCAGTTCCGTTGGACGGCCCAATGAGCAGTTCTTC.

The J gene is TRBJ2-1, the V gene TRBV5-1; maybe TRBD1 (5 bases). Germline V lookup: CDR1 SGHRS, CDR2 YFSETQ. Trimming removed 0 bases from V and 8 bases from J, with 9 bases in between. CDR3 size: 13 residues. CDR3 in DNA: TGCGCCAGCAGCTTGGAGGGGTGGGATGAGCAGTTCTTC. Its protein is CASSLEGWDEQFF.

The chain employs TRBV2 and TRBJ1-2; 8 bases match TRBD1. Germline V gene lookup returns CDR1 SNHLY and CDR2 FYNNEI. The CDR3 has 16 amino acids. Germline trimming cut 6 bases from V and 0 bases from J; bases unmatched to any gene: 9. The chain's CDR3 is CASRVGTGPANYGYTF. The CDR3 coding sequence is TGTGCCAGCAGAGTTGGGACAGGCCCAGCTAACTATGGCTACACCTTC.

This rearrangement joins TRBV7-9 to TRBJ1-3, with unresolved D. The CDR3 extends over 15 amino acids. Germline CDR1 SEHNR, CDR2 FQNEAQ (reference sequence). Trimming stripped 5 bases from V and 0 bases from J, with 11 bases between. CDR3 bases: TGTGCCAGCAGCCTGCTCGGGGACTCTGGAAACACCATATATTTT. Residues: CASSLLGDSGNTIYF.

The V gene is TRBV25-1, the J gene TRBJ1-2; no clear D. Germline assignment: CDR1 MGHDK and CDR2 SYGVNS. This CDR3 spans 13 amino acids. V was trimmed by 6 bases and J by 6 bases, leaving 14 bases between them. CDR3 amino acids: CASREQDLHGYTF. The CDR3 DNA follows: TGTGCCAGCAGGGAGCAGGACCTCCATGGCTACACCTTC.

Only one count was recorded for this clone. Written as DNA, the CDR3 is TGTGCCAGCAACAGGGGGCCACATGAAAAACTGTTTTTT. Its translation is CASNRGPHEKLFF. The genes are TRBV28 and TRBJ1-4, with 9 positions matching TRBD1. V lost 7 bases, J lost 6 bases, and 3 bases stayed unmatched. Germline V gives CDR1 MDHEN, CDR2 SYDVKM. The CDR3 sequence is 13 residues long.

The chain couples TRBV5-1 to TRBJ2-7, with 14 bases fitting TRBD2. Unmatched junction bases numbered 19, after V lost 4 bases and J lost 4 bases. This CDR3 has 20 amino acids. In germline, CDR1 is SGHRS, CDR2 YFSETQ. CDR3 residues: CASSVMSGLAGGSATYEQYF. In nucleotides, the CDR3 is TGCGCCAGCAGCGTTATGTCCGGACTAGCGGGGGGCTCAGCCACTTACGAGCAGTACTTC.

This clone has only a few counts. The chain has TRBV4-1 and TRBJ2-5; D is unresolved. Deletions cut 0 bases from V and 7 bases from J, with 15 bases between. The germline V gene encodes CDR1 MGHRA and CDR2 YSYEKL. The CDR3 covers 15 residues. The CDR3 here is CASSQDLAGSGTQYF. In DNA form, the CDR3 reads TGCGCCAGCAGCCAAGATCTGGCAGGATCAGGGACCCAGTACTTC.

This chain joins TRBV5-1 and TRBJ2-7; D is possibly TRBD1 (5 bases). The CDR3 is made up of 12 amino acids. V gave up 2 bases and J gave up 3 bases, with 6 bases separating them. Germline V CDR1 and CDR2: SGHRS, YFSETQ. Here the CDR3 DNA reads TGCGCCAGCAGCTTCACAGGCTACGAGCAGTACTTC. Encoded protein: CASSFTGYEQYF.

V and J are TRBV5-1 and TRBJ2-7; TRBD2 might be the D (6 bases). The CDR3 spans 15 residues. The germline V gene encodes CDR1 SGHRS and CDR2 YFSETQ. The V end was cut by 7 bases, the J end by 1 base, with 18 bases between. Here the CDR3 DNA reads TGCGCCAGCGGCCTGGGGACTCAAACTTCCTACGAGCAGTACTTC. Translated, it gives CASGLGTQTSYEQYF.

This clone showed up just a few times. V usage is TRBV11-2 and J usage is TRBJ1-1; D unclear. The germline V and J ends were trimmed by 1 base and 0 bases, with 9 bases remaining between them. There are 15 residues in the CDR3. Germline V gene sequence: CDR1 SGHAT, CDR2 FQNNGV. DNA of the CDR3: TGTGCCAGCAGCTTAGCCGACACTTTGAACACTGAAGCTTTCTTT. Its translation: CASSLADTLNTEAFF.

The V call is TRBV19, the J call TRBJ1-4; possibly TRBD1 for D (6 bases). This CDR3 region has 15 residues. Trimming shortened V by 7 bases and J by 6 bases, and 18 bases separated the two germline ends. Germline V gene sequence: CDR1 LNHDA, CDR2 SQIVND (reference sequence). The CDR3 DNA reads TGTGCCAGTACCAGAGGGGGTCTCGGGGATGAAAAACTGTTTTTT. This encodes CASTRGGLGDEKLFF.

The chain uses TRBV18 and TRBJ2-5, with 7 bases identical to TRBD1. CDR1 KGHSH and CDR2 LQKENI come from the germline V gene. CDR3 length equals 14 residues. The V segment lost 3 bases and the J segment 5 bases; nucleotides outside the gene matches: 6. The CDR3 DNA follows: TGTGCCAGCTCACCCCGACAGGGATTCGAGACCCAGTACTTC. This gives the protein CASSPRQGFETQYF. The whole variable domain, filled in from reference TRBV18 and TRBJ2-5, reads NAGVMQNPRHLVRRRGQEARLRCSPMKGHSHVYWYRQLPEEGLKFMVYLQKENIIDESGMPKERFSAEFPKEGPSILRIQQVVRGDSAAYFCASSPRQGFETQYFGPGTRLLVL.

This clone was picked up one time. V is TRBV28 and J is TRBJ1-1, with unresolved D. The CDR3 totals 13 residues. Trimming pared 3 bases from V and 1 base from J, leaving 6 bases between. Germline V gives CDR1 MDHEN, CDR2 SYDVKM. CDR3 in DNA: TGTGCCAGCAGTTTGGGTAGGAACACTGAAGCTTTCTTT. It specifies CASSLGRNTEAFF. The full variable domain, its missing parts supplied by reference TRBV28 and TRBJ1-1, is DVKVTQSSRYLVKRTGEKVFLECVQDMDHENMFWYRQDPGLGLRLIYFSYDVKMKEKGDIPEGYSVSREKKERFSLILESASTNQTSMYLCASSLGRNTEAFFGQGTRLTVV.

The chain recombines TRBV9 with TRBJ1-2; TRBD1 might be the D (5 bases). CDR1 and CDR2 from the germline V gene are SGDLS and YYNGEE. CDR3 length: 13 residues. V was shortened by 0 bases and J by 7 bases, with 10 bases between the two germline ends. This CDR3 reads CASSVGGVTGYTF. DNA for the CDR3: TGTGCCAGCAGCGTAGGAGGGGTTACTGGCTACACCTTC.

CDR3 sequence reads: CASRAGGELFF. The CDR3 coding sequence is TGTGCCAGCAGGGCAGGAGGGGAGCTGTTTTTT. The chain links TRBV6-5 to TRBJ2-2; D gene ambiguous. Between the trimmed V and J ends, which lost 6 bases and 8 bases, there was a span of 7 bases. The CDR3 covers 11 residues. Germline CDR1 is MNHEY and CDR2 is SVGAGI.

The table lists this clone with a count of one. The chain joins TRBV5-1 to TRBJ1-2, with D possibly being TRBD1 (5 bases). The CDR3 contains 14 residues. Trimming left V 3 bases short and J 4 bases short, with 13 bases between. Germline V gene lookup returns CDR1 SGHRS and CDR2 YFSETQ. As DNA, the CDR3 is TGCGCCAGCAGCTCCCCCGACAGATCCTATGGCTACACCTTC. Translation: CASSSPDRSYGYTF.

CDR3 protein: CASSPRQGASHTEAFF. The CDR3 nucleotides are TGTGCCAGCTCACCAAGGCAGGGGGCTAGTCACACTGAAGCTTTCTTT. The chain combines TRBV18 with TRBJ1-1; 8 positions match TRBD1. The CDR3 is 16 residues long. J lost 3 bases, V lost 2 bases, and 8 bases had no gene match. CDR1 is KGHSH, CDR2 LQKENI, per germline.

The chain joins TRBV28 to TRBJ2-7; 12 bases are a match to TRBD2. CDR3 length: 13 amino acids. Per germline, CDR1 MDHEN and CDR2 SYDVKM. V lost 7 bases, J lost 5 bases, and 3 bases stayed unmatched. As DNA, the CDR3 is TGTGCCAGCATGACTAGCGGGAGTCACGAGCAGTACTTC. It specifies CASMTSGSHEQYF.